The 30 T cell receptor beta chains reported below all come from one sample, sequenced in a study of T cells in Graves' hyperthyroidism and ophthalmopathy. Amplification of TCR beta CDR3 regions used RNA as the template. Researchers ran a first-round RT-PCR on the TCR CDR3 using the HTBI primer set. TCRdb reprocessed the multiplex PCR reads with MiXCR, giving one entry per CDR3 protein. The profile covers some 350,000 distinct CDR3 sequences, with just under 25% appearing a single time and around 67% taken by the ten largest. The sample taken for sequencing was blood. The receptor set was obtained from a man in his fifties or sixties with Graves' hyperthyroidism.

The table lists this clonotype with a few counts. V gene TRBV28 combines with J gene TRBJ2-3; TRBD1 aligns across 8 bases. Trimming cost V 0 bases and J 2 bases; bases outside gene matches: 10. Germline values: CDR1 MDHEN, CDR2 SYDVKM. This CDR3 is built from 18 residues. CDR3 DNA sequence: TGTGCCAGCAGTTTATGGGGGAAGGGTCAGGGGGCCACAGATACGCAGTATTTT. Translating gives CASSLWGKGQGATDTQYF.

On this clonotype itself: A read error may account for a junction end that differs from germline. The V call is TRBV7-9, the J call TRBJ2-1, with D possibly being TRBD2 (6 bases). The CDR3 totals 12 residues. Per germline, CDR1 SEHNR and CDR2 FQNEAQ (reference sequence). DNA for the CDR3: TGTGCCAGCAGCACGGGGACTTCTACCTTAATCTTC. It specifies CASSTGTSTLIF.

The V and J genes are TRBV7-8 and TRBJ2-5; 10 nucleotides agree with TRBD2. Germline trimming cut 5 bases from V and 1 base from J; bases unmatched to any gene: 4. CDR1 is SGHVS, CDR2 FQNEAQ, per germline. CDR3 length equals 15 residues. The CDR3 here is CASSPRTSGQETQYF. As DNA, the CDR3 is TGTGCCAGCAGCCCCCGGACTAGCGGCCAAGAGACCCAGTACTTC. Filled out from reference TRBV7-8 and TRBJ2-5, the complete variable domain reads GAGVSQSPRYKVAKRGQDVALRCDPISGHVSLFWYQQALGQGPEFLTYFQNEAQLDKSGLPSDRFFAERPEGSVSTLKIQRTQQEDSAVYLCASSPRTSGQETQYFGPGTRLLVL.

This clonotype was seen many times. The junction departs from the called germline gene at one end, perhaps through a read error. V usage is TRBV5-1 and J usage is TRBJ1-2; D might be TRBD1 (5 bases). The CDR3 has 12 amino acids. Germline CDR1 is SGHRS and CDR2 is YFSETQ. The CDR3, as DNA: TGTGCCAGCAGCTTAGAAGGGGACGGCTACACCTTC. This translates into CASSLEGDGYTF.

This clonotype was recorded a few times. The rearrangement links TRBV11-2 to TRBJ1-1; D is uncertain. The V and J ends lost 3 bases and 5 bases respectively, with 16 bases between them. Germline V gives CDR1 SGHAT, CDR2 FQNNGV. This CDR3 has 15 residues. In DNA form, the CDR3 reads TGTGCCAGCAGCTTCTCCAGTATCCCGGGGACTGAAGCTTTCTTT. Its translation: CASSFSSIPGTEAFF. Based on the CDR3 plus reference TRBV11-2 and TRBJ1-1, the full variable domain is EAGVAQSPRYKIIEKRQSVAFWCNPISGHATLYWYQQILGQGPKLLIQFQNNGVVDDSQLPKDRFSAERLKGVDSTLKIQPAKLEDSAVYLCASSFSSIPGTEAFFGQGTRLTVV.

On this clonotype itself: Mismatch with germline at one junction end may stem from a read error. The chain is built from TRBV27 and TRBJ2-5; 7 bases are shared with TRBD2. The germline gives CDR1 MNHEY, CDR2 SMNVEV (reference sequence). The CDR3 runs to 15 residues. The CDR3 nucleotides are TGTGCCAGCAGTTCTCCAACGGGAGGCCAAGAGGCCCAGTACTTC. Protein sequence: CASSSPTGGQEAQYF.

The chain carries TRBV10-3 and TRBJ2-5, with 10 bases fitting TRBD2. The CDR3 totals 17 residues. Germline CDR1 ENHRY, CDR2 SYGVKD. V trimming: 0 bases; J trimming: 2 bases; junction bases outside the gene matches: 6. The CDR3 reads CAISESEGLAFQETQYF. CDR3 nucleotides: TGTGCCATCAGTGAGTCGGAGGGACTAGCGTTTCAAGAGACCCAGTACTTC.

At least ten counts were recorded for this clonotype. The chain has TRBV12-3 or TRBV12-4 and TRBJ2-1, with TRBD2 matching 7 bases. The V and J ends lost 8 bases and 2 bases, in that order; junction bases with no gene match: 15. This CDR3 region has 17 residues. The CDR3 protein is CASSIYAALAAYNEQFF. DNA for the CDR3: TGTGCCAGCTCTATTTATGCGGCTCTAGCGGCCTACAATGAGCAGTTCTTC.

The table lists this clonotype with a few counts. CDR3 coding DNA: TGTGCCAGCAGTTACTCTACCTTACTTACAGATACGCAGTATTTT. Its protein is CASSYSTLLTDTQYF. The gene calls are TRBV6-5 and TRBJ2-3; D remains ambiguous. Trimming stripped 0 bases from V and 3 bases from J, with 10 bases between. Germline CDR1 MNHEY, CDR2 SVGAGI. This CDR3 has 15 amino acids.

The chain uses TRBV3-1 and TRBJ2-1, with TRBD2 as a possible D gene (5 bases). The CDR3 has 14 residues. Germline-derived CDR1 and CDR2 are LGHDT and YNNKEL (reference sequence). Trimming removed 9 bases at V and 9 bases at J, with 21 bases between. The CDR3 spells CARGPGLAPVEQFF. In nucleotides, the CDR3 is TGTGCCAGGGGCCCCGGGCTAGCTCCCGTTGAGCAGTTCTTC.

Comments on this clonotype: Sequence at one end of the junction differs from germline and may be a read error. The genes are TRBV5-1 and TRBJ1-1; D unresolved. The CDR3 runs to 15 residues. CDR1 SGHRS and CDR2 YFSETQ come from the germline V gene. The CDR3 loop reads CASSSNRGKNTKAFF. The CDR3 DNA is TGCGCCAGCAGCTCGAACCGGGGAAAGAACACTAAAGCTTTCTTT.

This clonotype appeared many times. This rearrangement joins TRBV20-1 to TRBJ2-7; 7 bases fit TRBD1. The germline V gene has CDR1 DFQATT and CDR2 SNEGSKA (reference sequence). Trimming took 4 bases from V and 3 from J; bases not matched to a gene: 9. The CDR3 extends over 14 amino acids. CDR3 DNA sequence: TGCAGTGCTACCTCGACAGGGCGAGGCTACGAGCAGTACTTC. Protein sequence: CSATSTGRGYEQYF.

This clonotype appeared a few times. The V gene is TRBV7-9, the J gene TRBJ2-7, with TRBD2 as a possible D gene (6 bases). With 0 bases removed from V and 4 bases from J, the gap between germline ends came to 10 bases. CDR1 is SEHNR and CDR2 is FQNEAQ in the germline V gene (reference sequence). The CDR3 runs to 14 residues. CDR3 amino acids: CASSLALADYEQYF. In DNA, the CDR3 is TGTGCCAGCAGCTTAGCACTAGCAGATTACGAGCAGTACTTC.

This clonotype was seen a handful of times. The chain uses TRBV11-2 and TRBJ2-7; 7 nucleotides line up with TRBD1. CDR3 length: 15 residues. V lost 3 bases and J lost 0; bases outside the gene matches: 5. CDR1 is SGHAT, CDR2 FQNNGV, per germline. The CDR3 nucleotides read TGTGCCAGCAGCTTTTTCGCAGGGGGCTCCTACGAGCAGTACTTC. Translated, it gives CASSFFAGGSYEQYF.

V and J are TRBV5-1 and TRBJ2-7, with 12 bases aligning to TRBD2. This CDR3 is 16 amino acids long. Per germline, CDR1 SGHRS and CDR2 YFSETQ. Trimming cost V 3 bases and J 0 bases; bases outside gene matches: 4. The CDR3 region has the DNA TGCGCCAGCAGCTGGCAGACTAGCGGGGGCTCCTACGAGCAGTACTTC. Its translation: CASSWQTSGGSYEQYF.

On this clonotype itself: This CDR3 is missing its conserved last phenylalanine or tryptophan, likely due to a read error. The V call is TRBV5-1, the J call TRBJ2-1, with unresolved D. CDR3 length: 16 residues. V was trimmed by 0 bases and J by 3 bases, leaving 13 bases between them. The germline CDR1 and CDR2 sequences are SGHRS and YFSETQ. In nucleotides, the CDR3 is TGCGCCAGCAGCTTGGATGTCAGGAGCTGCTACAATGAGCAGTTCTGC. It specifies CASSLDVRSCYNEQFC.

This clonotype occurred once. The chain is built from TRBV28 and TRBJ2-1; TRBD1 aligns across 9 bases. The germline V gene has CDR1 MDHEN and CDR2 SYDVKM. CDR3 length: 14 amino acids. With V trimmed by 5 bases and J by 6 bases, 5 bases remained unmatched. Here the CDR3 reads CASSGQGTVNEQFF. The DNA of the CDR3 is TGTGCCAGCAGTGGACAGGGGACGGTCAATGAGCAGTTCTTC. Full variable domain (remainder filled in from reference TRBV28 and TRBJ2-1): DVKVTQSSRYLVKRTGEKVFLECVQDMDHENMFWYRQDPGLGLRLIYFSYDVKMKEKGDIPEGYSVSREKKERFSLILESASTNQTSMYLCASSGQGTVNEQFFGPGTRLTVL.

The chain joins TRBV20-1 to TRBJ2-7, with D perhaps being TRBD1 or TRBD2 (5 bases each). The germline V and J ends were trimmed by 6 bases and 6 bases, with 15 bases remaining between them. There are 12 residues in the CDR3. Germline V gives CDR1 DFQATT, CDR2 SNEGSKA (reference sequence). CDR3 in DNA: TGCAGTGCCCTGGGACCGGCCGTCGAGCAGTACTTC. Its protein is CSALGPAVEQYF.

In this sample, this clonotype turned up many times. This sequence joins TRBV11-2 and TRBJ2-7, with 11 bases that match TRBD2. The CDR3 sequence is 16 residues long. Unmatched junction bases numbered 9, after V lost 2 bases and J lost 6 bases. CDR1 is SGHAT and CDR2 is FQNNGV in the germline V gene. CDR3 sequence reads: CASSLLTSGTPGEQYF. In DNA, the CDR3 is TGTGCCAGCAGCTTACTGACTAGCGGGACGCCCGGCGAGCAGTACTTC.

This clonotype came up a few times. The chain is built from TRBV10-3 and TRBJ2-1; 7 bases map to TRBD2. J lost 3 bases, V lost 3 bases, and 2 bases had no gene match. Germline CDR1 and CDR2: ENHRY and SYGVKD. CDR3 length: 14 amino acids. In DNA form, the CDR3 reads TGTGCCATCAGTGATGGCGGGAGCTACAATGAGCAGTTCTTC. It specifies CAISDGGSYNEQFF.

The chain employs TRBV12-3 or TRBV12-4 and TRBJ1-1, with D tentatively TRBD1 (5 bases). This CDR3 has 15 residues. Trimming removed 3 bases at V and 0 bases at J, with 11 bases between. The CDR3 DNA is TGTGCCAGCAGTTTGCAGGGAGGGGTGAACACTGAAGCTTTCTTT. This translates into CASSLQGGVNTEAFF.

The gene calls are TRBV4-2 and TRBJ2-7; 11 nucleotides agree with TRBD2. CDR1 is LGHNA, CDR2 YNFKEQ, per germline. The CDR3 totals 15 residues. V was clipped by 3 bases and J by 2 bases; unmatched bases: 3. DNA for the CDR3: TGTGCCAGCAGCCAGGGGACTAGCGGCCCCTACGAGCAGTACTTC. Amino acids: CASSQGTSGPYEQYF.

As regards this clonotype: Possible read error: a much larger clone is one base away. The chain couples TRBV6-1 to TRBJ1-2, with D maybe TRBD1 (5 bases). Trimming stripped 6 bases from V and 1 base from J, with 6 bases between. The CDR3 covers 12 residues. CDR1 and CDR2 (germline): MNHNS, SASEGT. CDR3 sequence: CASRTVNYGYTF. CDR3 DNA: TGTGCCAGCAGGACAGTTAACTATGGCTACACCTTC.

This clonotype has a count of ten or more. The chain employs TRBV12-3 or TRBV12-4 and TRBJ2-3; 7 nucleotides align to TRBD2. This CDR3 has 14 residues. Trimming took 1 base from V and 4 from J; bases not matched to a gene: 2. The CDR3 here is CASSLGGSSDTQYF. As DNA, the CDR3 is TGTGCCAGCAGTTTAGGCGGGAGTTCAGATACGCAGTATTTT.

A remark on this clonotype: Since a much larger clone is just one base distant, this may be a read error. The chain recombines TRBV28 with TRBJ1-2, with D perhaps TRBD1 (5 bases). Per the germline V gene, CDR1 is MDHEN and CDR2 is SYDVKM. The CDR3 is 12 amino acids. V was pared by 4 bases and J by 5 bases, with 8 bases between. The CDR3 loop reads CASSYKGYGYTF. For the CDR3, the DNA is TGTGCCAGCAGTTATAAGGGGTATGGCTACACCTTC.

This clonotype was observed a few times. The chain is built from TRBV30 and TRBJ2-7, with D maybe TRBD2 (6 bases). V was shortened by 3 bases and J by 2 bases, with 14 bases between the two germline ends. The CDR3 length is 14 residues. Germline V gene sequence: CDR1 GTSNPN, CDR2 SVGIG (reference sequence). The chain's CDR3 is CAWRVEGSTYEQYF. The CDR3 nucleotides are TGTGCCTGGAGGGTGGAGGGGAGTACCTACGAGCAGTACTTC.

This clonotype was counted ten times or more. J is TRBJ2-7 and V is TRBV3-1; D unclear. The V end was cut by 0 bases, the J end by 6 bases, with 3 bases between. The CDR3 runs to 11 residues. The V gene's germline CDR1 is LGHDT and CDR2 YNNKEL (reference sequence). Here the CDR3 reads CASSQEGEQYF. In DNA, the CDR3 is TGTGCCAGCAGCCAAGAAGGCGAGCAGTACTTC.

The chain has TRBV20-1 and TRBJ1-5, with 7 bases that match TRBD1. Per the germline V gene, CDR1 is DFQATT and CDR2 is SNEGSKA (reference sequence). Unmatched junction bases numbered 9, after V lost 0 bases and J lost 7 bases. This CDR3 has 15 residues. The CDR3 is CSARDPQGTPQPQHF. CDR3 coding DNA: TGCAGTGCTAGAGACCCACAGGGGACCCCCCAGCCCCAGCATTTT.

This clonotype was found once. Given a much more abundant clone one base away, this may be a read error. The chain uses TRBV11-3 and TRBJ2-7; 7 bases are shared with TRBD1. The CDR3 is 12 residues long. Germline V gives CDR1 SGHNT, CDR2 YENEEA. The CDR3 protein is CASSGDRNEQDF. CDR3 bases: TGTGCCAGCAGTGGGGACAGAAACGAGCAGGACTTC.

Points on this clonotype: This may come from a read error, since a much larger clone is one base off. V and J are TRBV6-1 and TRBJ1-1; 9 nucleotides match TRBD1. This CDR3 is built from 14 residues. Germline V gene data show CDR1 as MNHNS and CDR2 as SASEGT. The CDR3 bases are TGTGCCAGCAGTACAGGGGGCGCATTCACTGGAGCTTTCTTT. This encodes CASSTGGAFTGAFF.